Detailed here is one T cell receptor beta chain. A much larger clone is a single base away; this may be a read error. RNA transcripts yielded amplified TCR beta CDR3 regions. The first-round RT-PCR employed HTBI primers together with the Qiagen OneStep RT-PCR kit. A multiplex PCR was then performed as the second round. TCRdb passed the multiplex PCR reads through MiXCR, listing each CDR3 protein once. This sample has 400,000 or so distinct CDR3 sequences; roughly 15% occur once, and the top ten carry approximately 7%. Germline V gives CDR1 MNHNS, CDR2 SASEGT. The CDR3 runs to 17 residues. These data come from a study of Graves' ophthalmopathy and Graves' hyperthyroidism.

This chain links TRBV6-1 with TRBJ2-4; weak D call: TRBD2 (5 bases). The receptor comes from a woman younger than 35 with stable Graves' hyperthyroidism. Sequenced: peripheral blood. The CDR3 coding sequence is TGTGCCAGCAGTGAAGCGCTGGGCAGCCTAGCCAAAAACATTAAGTACTTC. It codes for CASSEALGSLAKNIKYF.